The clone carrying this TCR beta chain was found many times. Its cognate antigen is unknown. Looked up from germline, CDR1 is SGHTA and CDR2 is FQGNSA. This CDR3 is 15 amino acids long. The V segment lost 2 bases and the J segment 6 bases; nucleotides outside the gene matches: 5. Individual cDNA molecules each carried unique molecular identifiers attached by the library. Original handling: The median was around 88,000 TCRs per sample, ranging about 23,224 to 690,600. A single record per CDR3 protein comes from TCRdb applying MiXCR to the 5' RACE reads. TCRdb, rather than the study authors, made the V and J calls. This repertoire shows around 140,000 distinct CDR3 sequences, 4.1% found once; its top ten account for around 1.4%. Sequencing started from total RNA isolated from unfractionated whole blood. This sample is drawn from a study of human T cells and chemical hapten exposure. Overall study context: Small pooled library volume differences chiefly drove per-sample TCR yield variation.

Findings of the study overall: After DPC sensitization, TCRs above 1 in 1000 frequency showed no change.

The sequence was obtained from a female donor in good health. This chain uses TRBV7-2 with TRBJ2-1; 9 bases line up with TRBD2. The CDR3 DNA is TGTGCCAGCAGCTTATTAGCGGGGGTGTTCAATGAGCAGTTCTTC. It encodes CASSLLAGVFNEQFF.